These 9 T cell receptor beta chains were all obtained from the same sample, sequenced in a study of graft-versus-host responses after intestinal transplantation. These receptors have no identified antigens. Sequencing used immunoSEQ multiplex PCR; TCRdb keeps in-frame clones, though not all of them. Here the sample spans over 120,000 clones, about 93% being singletons. The specimen was unstimulated CD4+ T cells sorted from spleen or lymph node cells, collected before intestinal transplant. The receptors originated from a human donor who received an intestinal transplant.

The chain has TRBV30 and TRBJ1-2, with D possibly matching TRBD1 (6 bases). The germline CDR1 and CDR2 sequences are GTSNPN and SVGIG (reference sequence). The CDR3 contains 11 residues. The ends were cut back, 3 bases at V and 8 bases at J, with 10 bases in the middle. The CDR3 here is CAWRTGRGYTF. As DNA, the CDR3 is TGTGCCTGGAGAACAGGGCGAGGCTACACCTTC.

The chain is built from TRBV20-1 and TRBJ2-7, with a possible D match to TRBD2 (5 bases). The CDR3 length is 11 residues. V lost 5 bases to trimming and J lost 3 bases, with 8 bases between them. Looked up from germline, CDR1 is DFQATT and CDR2 is SNEGSKA (reference sequence). CDR3 amino acids: CSAGGDYEQYF. For the CDR3, the DNA is TGCAGTGCTGGAGGAGACTACGAGCAGTACTTC.

Only one count was recorded for this clone. The chain carries TRBV19 and TRBJ1-3; D call uncertain. CDR1 and CDR2 from the germline V gene are LNHDA and SQIVND (reference sequence). The CDR3 is 14 residues long. Trimming pared 3 bases from V and 3 bases from J, leaving 9 bases between. This CDR3 is CASSIGQVGNTIYF. Here the CDR3 DNA reads TGTGCCAGTAGTATCGGGCAGGTTGGAAACACCATATATTTT.

The chain carries TRBV5-6 and TRBJ2-5; 9 nucleotides match TRBD2. The CDR3 loop spans 17 amino acids. V lost 2 bases to trimming and J lost 0 bases; unmatched junction nucleotides: 8. The germline V gene has CDR1 SGHDT and CDR2 YYEEEE. The CDR3 DNA follows: TGTGCCAGCAGCTTAGCGGGAGGAGGTTTGTACCAAGAGACCCAGTACTTC. As protein: CASSLAGGGLYQETQYF.

The chain couples TRBV28 to TRBJ2-7; 13 bases match TRBD2. Germline-derived CDR1 and CDR2 are MDHEN and SYDVKM. The CDR3 covers 15 residues. V gave up 5 bases and J gave up 4 bases; unmatched junction bases: 5. The CDR3 bases are TGTGCCAGCAGTACGGGACTAGCGGGGATATACGAGCAGTACTTC. Translating it yields CASSTGLAGIYEQYF.

The chain has TRBV11-3 and TRBJ2-3; 9 nucleotides line up with TRBD2. Germline V CDR1 and CDR2: SGHNT, YENEEA. The CDR3 extends over 19 amino acids. V lost 6 bases to trimming and J lost 2 bases; unmatched junction nucleotides: 18. The CDR3 region is CASRRLRSAGGLDTDTQYF. CDR3 sequence (DNA): TGTGCCAGCAGGCGACTACGTAGTGCGGGAGGGCTTGACACAGATACGCAGTATTTT.

The chain combines TRBV9 with TRBJ2-7; D gene uncertain. The CDR3 totals 13 residues. The germline V gene has CDR1 SGDLS and CDR2 YYNGEE. V gave up 0 bases and J gave up 3 bases, with 7 bases separating them. The CDR3 sequence is CASSVGIGYEQYF. The CDR3 DNA reads as TGTGCCAGCAGCGTAGGTATAGGCTACGAGCAGTACTTC. The variable domain in full, with the rest retrieved from reference TRBV9 and TRBJ2-7, is DSGVTQTPKHLITATGQRVTLRCSPRSGDLSVYWYQQSLDQGLQFLIQYYNGEERAKGNILERFSAQQFPDLHSELNLSSLELGDSALYFCASSVGIGYEQYFGPGTRLTVT.

V usage is TRBV7-9 and J usage is TRBJ2-5; 10 bases align to TRBD1. V lost 5 bases to trimming and J lost 5 bases; unmatched junction nucleotides: 8. This CDR3 has 15 residues. Germline V gives CDR1 SEHNR, CDR2 FQNEAQ (reference sequence). The CDR3 coding sequence is TGTGCCAGCAGCCCTCGACAGGGGGCATCGGAGACCCAGTACTTC. Encoded protein: CASSPRQGASETQYF.

The chain employs TRBV10-3 and TRBJ1-5, with D hard to call. This CDR3 region has 13 residues. V was pared by 2 bases and J by 4 bases, with 6 bases between. CDR1 ENHRY and CDR2 SYGVKD come from the germline V gene. The CDR3 reads CAISEGKNQPQHF. The CDR3 bases are TGTGCCATCAGTGAGGGGAAAAATCAGCCCCAGCATTTT.